The present T cell receptor beta chain was sequenced within a study of molecular identifiers for immune sequencing clone quantification. V lost 5 bases and J 12 bases, leaving 20 bases between the germline ends. The germline V gene has CDR1 SGHDT and CDR2 YYEEEE. The CDR3 contains 13 residues. TCRdb used MiXCR to reprocess the PCR reads, holding one entry per CDR3 protein. Among around 300,000 distinct CDR3 sequences listed, roughly a quarter were seen once. The specimen was naive CD8+ T cells from blood, with Jurkat cell RNA spiked in. The sample's subset: FACS-sorted CD8+CD4-CCR7+CD45RA+ naive T cells. The V gene is TRBV5-6, the J gene TRBJ1-2, with a tentative D call TRBD1 (6 bases). The sequence was obtained from a human donor in good health. Some libraries in this study had Jurkat cell RNA spiked in. CDR3 residues: CASSYTRTADDTF. The CDR3 region has the DNA TGTGCCAGCAGTTACACCCGGACAGCCGATGACACCTTC. The full variable domain, rest sourced from reference TRBV5-6 and TRBJ1-2, is DAGVTQSPTHLIKTRGQQVTLRCSPKSGHDTVSWYQQALGQGPQFIFQYYEEEERQRGNFPDRFSGHQFPNYSSELNVNALLLGDSALYLCASSYTRTADDTFGSGTRLTVV.